This TCR beta chain was found in a study of Ad26.COV2.S vaccination and SARS-CoV-2 variants. Study as a whole: Sample donor was a member of the COV1001 Ad26.COV2.S trial arm. General study findings and limits: The study found higher spike-specific TCR breadth in vaccine than placebo recipients.

Indicated treatment: about 20 received Ad26.COV2.S at low or high dose, single or two shots; several received placebo; per-sample allocation not given. After the first vaccine or placebo injection, samples were drawn on day 63. Measured with immunoSEQ multiplex PCR; TCRdb has only the in-frame clones, and not every one. The sample consists of over 400,000 clones, about 90% of them appearing once. A word on this clone: Its specificity is unknown.

Germline-derived CDR1 and CDR2 are MNHEY and SVGAGI. The ends were cut back, 0 bases at V and 5 bases at J, with 11 bases in the middle. CDR3 length equals 15 residues. The chain couples TRBV6-5 to TRBJ2-1; unclear D gene. Sequenced here: peripheral blood, sampled in a trial of Ad26.COV2.S vaccine versus placebo. This clonotype originated in a person between 18 and 60 years old who received the Ad26.COV2.S COVID-19 vaccine or a placebo. CDR3 sequence reads: CASSYSSRYNNEQFF. The CDR3 coding sequence is TGTGCCAGCAGTTACTCGTCGAGATACAACAATGAGCAGTTCTTC.